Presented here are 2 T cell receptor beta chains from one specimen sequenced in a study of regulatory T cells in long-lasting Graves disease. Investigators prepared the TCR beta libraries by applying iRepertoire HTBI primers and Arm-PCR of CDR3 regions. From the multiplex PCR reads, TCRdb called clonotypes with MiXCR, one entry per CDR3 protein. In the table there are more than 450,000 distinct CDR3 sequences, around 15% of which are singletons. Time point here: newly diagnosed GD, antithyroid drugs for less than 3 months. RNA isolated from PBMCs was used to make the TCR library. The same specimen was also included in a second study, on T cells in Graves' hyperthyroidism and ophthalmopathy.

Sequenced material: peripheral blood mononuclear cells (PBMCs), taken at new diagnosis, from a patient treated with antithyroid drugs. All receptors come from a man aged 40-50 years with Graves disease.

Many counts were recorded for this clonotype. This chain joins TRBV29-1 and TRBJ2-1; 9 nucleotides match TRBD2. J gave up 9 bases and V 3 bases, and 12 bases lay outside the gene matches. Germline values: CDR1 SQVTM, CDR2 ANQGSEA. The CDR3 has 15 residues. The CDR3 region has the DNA TGCAGCGTTGATGTAGCGGGAGATCTTGGGGGTGAGCAGTTCTTC. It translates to CSVDVAGDLGGEQFF.

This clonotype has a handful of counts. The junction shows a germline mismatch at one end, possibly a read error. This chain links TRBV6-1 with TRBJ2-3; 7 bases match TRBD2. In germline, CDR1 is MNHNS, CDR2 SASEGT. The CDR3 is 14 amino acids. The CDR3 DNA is TGTGCCAGCAGGGAAGCGGGACCCACAGATACGCAGTATTTT. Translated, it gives CASREAGPTDTQYF.